Below are 4 T cell receptor beta chains sequenced from a single sample in a study of CD8+ T cells in alopecia areata. Extracted RNA was reverse transcribed, and the resulting cDNA served as sequencing template. Sequencing used immunoSEQ multiplex PCR; TCRdb keeps in-frame clones, though not all of them. Among under 150,000 clones listed, 50% to 55% were seen once. Treatment indicated: oral pan-JAK inhibitor, 5-10 mg twice daily. Source: CD4+ T cells sorted from blood, taken at week 4, from a patient treated with tofacitinib. The receptors here all came from a human donor with alopecia areata.

The genes are TRBV2 and TRBJ2-7; D is unclear. V was pared by 3 bases and J by 3 bases, with 15 bases between. The CDR3 covers 15 residues. Germline lookup yields CDR1 SNHLY and CDR2 FYNNEI. The CDR3 region has the DNA TGTGCCAGCAGTGACCTTGGGAAGGTTAGCTACGAGCAGTACTTC. Translation gives CASSDLGKVSYEQYF.

The chain joins TRBV27 to TRBJ1-4; possible D gene TRBD1, 5 bases. CDR1 is MNHEY and CDR2 is SMNVEV in the germline V gene (reference sequence). CDR3 length equals 14 residues. Trimming pared 0 bases from V and 10 bases from J, leaving 12 bases between. The CDR3 loop is CASSLSAGTGKLFF. The CDR3 DNA sequence: TGTGCCAGCAGTTTATCGGCAGGGACGGGAAAACTGTTTTTT.

The chain couples TRBV29-1 to TRBJ2-1, with TRBD1 as a possible D gene (6 bases). Germline CDR1 reads SQVTM; CDR2 reads ANQGSEA. CDR3 length equals 13 residues. The V end lost 7 bases, the J end lost 12 bases, and 22 bases lay between the germline ends. CDR3 loop: CSAAGTTTSRQFF. DNA for the CDR3: TGCAGCGCTGCCGGGACAACTACGTCCAGGCAGTTCTTC.

This rearrangement joins TRBV5-4 to TRBJ1-1, with no clear D. Trimming took off 1 base at V and 5 bases at J, with 6 bases between the two ends. The CDR3 contains 12 residues. Germline-derived CDR1 and CDR2 are SGHNT and YYREEE (reference sequence). CDR3 protein: CASSLMETEAFF. In DNA, the CDR3 is TGTGCCAGCAGCTTGATGGAGACTGAAGCTTTCTTT.